The 27 T cell receptor beta chains below come from one sample, sequenced in a study of T cell responses to AZD1222 COVID-19 vaccine. Some clones are missing from TCRdb's copy, which holds only in-frame ones; the method was immunoSEQ multiplex PCR. The repertoire includes about 140,000 clones, roughly 80% of them detected once, and roughly 4.3% sits in the top ten. The sample consisted of peripheral blood, taken on day 0 of AZD1222 vaccination. These receptors were taken from an adult in good health.

The chain carries TRBV7-9 and TRBJ1-5; maybe TRBD1 (5 bases). Trimming cost V 0 bases and J 5 bases, with 8 bases left between them. CDR3 size: 14 residues. The V gene's germline CDR1 is SEHNR and CDR2 FQNEAQ (reference sequence). CDR3 nucleotide sequence: TGTGCCAGCAGCTTAGCGGGGGTAGATCAGCCCCAGCATTTT. Amino acid sequence: CASSLAGVDQPQHF.

This chain connects TRBV6-6 to TRBJ1-2; D gene unclear. Per germline, CDR1 MNHNY and CDR2 SVGAGI (reference sequence). This CDR3 is 11 amino acids long. Trimming took 4 bases from V and 4 from J, leaving 4 bases between them. The CDR3 nucleotides are TGTGCCAGCAGTTCCACCTATGGCTACACCTTC. It is translated as CASSSTYGYTF.

The chain combines TRBV6-5 with TRBJ1-3; D might be TRBD1 (5 bases). Trimming took 6 bases from V and 3 from J, leaving 12 bases between them. The CDR3 length is 14 residues. The germline V gene encodes CDR1 MNHEY and CDR2 SVGAGI. The CDR3: CASRALGLGNTIYF. The CDR3 DNA reads TGTGCCAGCAGGGCCCTGGGACTTGGAAACACCATATATTTT.

The chain links TRBV19 to TRBJ1-1; D unclear. Germline V gene lookup returns CDR1 LNHDA and CDR2 SQIVND (reference sequence). Trimming left V 5 bases short and J 5 bases short, with 12 bases between. CDR3 length equals 13 residues. This CDR3 is CASSSADTTEAFF. CDR3 in DNA: TGTGCCAGTAGTTCCGCCGACACAACTGAAGCTTTCTTT.

The CDR3 sequence: CASSPVQGNTYEQYF. The CDR3 nucleotides read TGCGCCAGCAGCCCTGTCCAGGGGAATACCTACGAGCAGTACTTC. The gene calls are TRBV5-1 and TRBJ2-7; a weak D match, TRBD1 (6 bases). V was cut by 4 bases and J by 2 bases, with 16 bases left in between. The germline CDR1 and CDR2 sequences are SGHRS and YFSETQ. The CDR3 extends over 15 amino acids. Together with reference TRBV5-1 and TRBJ2-7, the CDR3 gives the full variable domain: KAGVTQTPRYLIKTRGQQVTLSCSPISGHRSVSWYQQTPGQGLQFLFEYFSETQRNKGNFPGRFSGRQFSNSRSEMNVSTLELGDSALYLCASSPVQGNTYEQYFGPGTRLTVT.

The chain employs TRBV14 and TRBJ1-2; 9 nucleotides align to TRBD1. Looked up from germline, CDR1 is SGHDN and CDR2 is FVKESK. The CDR3 runs to 15 residues. The trim removed 2 bases at V and 5 bases at J, leaving 6 bases unmatched. CDR3 bases: TGTGCCAGCAGCCAATTTCAGGACAGGGGATATGGCTACACCTTC. This sequence encodes CASSQFQDRGYGYTF.

The sample holds a few counts of this clone. The CDR3 reads CASSPGGETQYF. CDR3 nucleotide sequence: TGTGCCAGCAGCCCGGGGGGTGAGACCCAGTACTTC. The V gene is TRBV12-3 or TRBV12-4, the J gene TRBJ2-5, with TRBD2 matching over 7 bases. Losses at the gene ends were 6 bases for V and 5 bases for J; bases not matched to a gene: 3. The CDR3 sequence is 12 residues long.

The table lists this clone with a count of one. The gene calls are TRBV2 and TRBJ2-7; D remains ambiguous. CDR1 and CDR2 from the germline V gene are SNHLY and FYNNEI. Trimming shortened V by 4 bases and J by 4 bases, and 5 bases separated the two germline ends. The CDR3 is made up of 11 amino acids. The CDR3 spells CASSGGYEQYF. The CDR3 DNA follows: TGTGCCAGCAGTGGGGGTTACGAGCAGTACTTC. Full variable domain (outside the CDR3, taken from reference TRBV2 and TRBJ2-7): EPEVTQTPSHQVTQMGQEVILRCVPISNHLYFYWYRQILGQKVEFLVSFYNNEISEKSEIFDDQFSVERPDGSNFTLKIRSTKLEDSAMYFCASSGGYEQYFGPGTRLTVT.

The chain employs TRBV9 and TRBJ2-5; 15 bases are shared with TRBD2. The CDR3 length is 18 residues. The trim removed 2 bases at V and 4 bases at J, leaving 9 bases unmatched. CDR1 and CDR2 (germline): SGDLS, YYNGEE. This CDR3 is CASSVTSGTSGGPETQYF. The DNA of the CDR3 is TGTGCCAGCAGCGTCACCTCCGGGACTAGCGGGGGGCCAGAGACCCAGTACTTC.

The chain couples TRBV5-1 to TRBJ1-4, with D perhaps TRBD1 (6 bases). This CDR3 has 15 amino acids. The ends were cut back, 4 bases at V and 6 bases at J, with 16 bases in the middle. Germline V gene data show CDR1 as SGHRS and CDR2 as YFSETQ. The CDR3 DNA reads TGCGCCAGCAGCCCTGCGGGGGGGGCGCATGAAAAACTGTTTTTT. Translated, it gives CASSPAGGAHEKLFF.

The chain has TRBV7-2 and TRBJ1-5; perhaps TRBD1 as D (6 bases). CDR1 is SGHTA, CDR2 FQGNSA, per germline. The CDR3 spans 15 residues. The germline V and J ends were trimmed by 5 bases and 7 bases, with 18 bases remaining between them. CDR3 in DNA: TGTGCCAGCAGCGCGACCGGGACATCCGGGCAGCCCCAGCATTTT. It encodes CASSATGTSGQPQHF.

The DNA of the CDR3 is TGCGCCAGCAGCTTTAGTTCTGGGCCCGCCTACGAGCAGTACTTC. The encoded protein is CASSFSSGPAYEQYF. The gene calls are TRBV5-1 and TRBJ2-7; D uncertain. V was clipped by 2 bases and J by 2 bases, with 14 bases between them. The CDR3 contains 15 residues. Germline CDR1 and CDR2: SGHRS and YFSETQ.

This rearrangement joins TRBV7-3 to TRBJ2-1; D not certain. In germline, CDR1 is SGHTA, CDR2 FQGTGA. The CDR3 is made up of 12 amino acids. Trimming took 4 bases from V and 7 from J, leaving 8 bases between them. This chain's CDR3 is CASSSNLNEQFF. In DNA form, the CDR3 reads TGTGCCAGCAGCTCCAATTTGAATGAGCAGTTCTTC.

The chain's CDR3 is CASRTGGTNNSPLHF. The CDR3 DNA reads as TGTGCCAGTAGGACAGGGGGCACAAATAATTCACCCCTCCACTTT. This chain joins TRBV19 and TRBJ1-6; 10 positions agree with TRBD1. CDR1 is LNHDA, CDR2 SQIVND, per germline (reference sequence). This CDR3 region has 15 residues. After removal of 6 bases from V and 5 bases from J, the junction contained 4 bases not matched to a gene.

The chain recombines TRBV12-3 or TRBV12-4 with TRBJ2-3; no firm D call. The CDR3 length is 12 residues. V was clipped by 2 bases and J by 4 bases, with 4 bases between them. Here the CDR3 reads CASSLPPDTQYF. CDR3 coding DNA: TGTGCCAGCAGTTTACCCCCAGATACGCAGTATTTT.

V usage is TRBV6-5 and J usage is TRBJ1-4, with 9 positions matching TRBD1. J was trimmed by 8 bases and V by 6 bases; bases with no gene match: 10. The CDR3 covers 15 residues. Germline CDR1 MNHEY, CDR2 SVGAGI. This chain's CDR3 is CASRSRDRVREKLFF. The CDR3 coding sequence is TGTGCCAGCAGGTCCCGGGACAGGGTTCGGGAAAAACTGTTTTTT.

The genes are TRBV24-1 and TRBJ1-5; possibly TRBD1 for D (6 bases). With 3 bases removed from V and 2 bases from J, the gap between germline ends came to 10 bases. CDR3 length: 15 amino acids. Germline V lookup: CDR1 KGHDR, CDR2 SFDVKD. In DNA, the CDR3 is TGTGCCACCAGTGATCGACAGGTTGGCAATCAGCCCCAGCATTTT. The encoded protein is CATSDRQVGNQPQHF.

CDR3 sequence: CASSLAQATYEKLFF. CDR3 coding DNA: TGTGCCAGCAGTTTAGCGCAGGCGACTTATGAAAAACTGTTTTTT. The V call is TRBV28, the J call TRBJ1-4; D uncertain. Germline V gene data show CDR1 as MDHEN and CDR2 as SYDVKM. There are 15 residues in the CDR3. The V end lost 2 bases, the J end lost 6 bases, and 13 bases lay between the germline ends.

The chain combines TRBV18 with TRBJ1-1; TRBD1 might be the D (5 bases). Per the germline V gene, CDR1 is KGHSH and CDR2 is LQKENI. The CDR3 totals 14 residues. Trimming took off 3 bases at V and 3 bases at J, with 11 bases between the two ends. CDR3 residues: CASSPQGGDTEAFF. CDR3 bases: TGTGCCAGCTCACCTCAGGGAGGTGACACTGAAGCTTTCTTT.

The chain combines TRBV2 with TRBJ1-3; D gene uncertain. V was clipped by 4 bases and J by 0 bases, with 10 bases between them. The CDR3 loop spans 15 amino acids. Looked up from germline, CDR1 is SNHLY and CDR2 is FYNNEI. In DNA, the CDR3 is TGTGCCAGCAGTGCCCTCAGCCTCTCTGGAAACACCATATATTTT. Protein product: CASSALSLSGNTIYF.

The rearrangement uses TRBV6-5 and TRBJ2-4, with D hard to call. Trimming took off 7 bases at V and 8 bases at J, with 9 bases between the two ends. Germline assignment: CDR1 MNHEY and CDR2 SVGAGI. This CDR3 comprises 11 residues. CDR3 coding DNA: TGTGCCAGCACCTCATTGGACATTCAGTACTTC. Its protein is CASTSLDIQYF.

The chain couples TRBV7-2 to TRBJ1-5; 9 bases are shared with TRBD1. Germline values: CDR1 SGHTA, CDR2 FQGNSA. The V segment lost 5 bases and the J segment 7 bases; nucleotides outside the gene matches: 12. The CDR3 loop spans 16 amino acids. The CDR3 sequence: CASSNFDRGTGQPQHF. In DNA, the CDR3 is TGTGCCAGCAGCAATTTTGACAGGGGGACTGGGCAGCCCCAGCATTTT. Full variable domain (rest looked up from reference TRBV7-2 and TRBJ1-5): GAGVSQSPSNKVTEKGKDVELRCDPISGHTALYWYRQSLGQGLEFLIYFQGNSAPDKSGLPSDRFSAERTGGSVSTLTIQRTQQEDSAVYLCASSNFDRGTGQPQHFGDGTRLSIL.

This clone was recorded only once. The chain uses TRBV25-1 and TRBJ2-5; the D gene could be TRBD1 or TRBD2 (7 bases each). This CDR3 has 16 amino acids. Germline CDR1 is MGHDK and CDR2 is SYGVNS. Trimming took off 4 bases at V and 1 base at J, with 16 bases between the two ends. CDR3 sequence: CASSGGRGPFQETQYF. In DNA, the CDR3 is TGTGCCAGCAGTGGGGGGAGGGGGCCTTTCCAAGAGACCCAGTACTTC.

This clone has only a few counts. V is TRBV7-8 and J is TRBJ2-7; 11 bases are shared with TRBD2. The CDR3 is 16 amino acids. Germline CDR1 reads SGHVS; CDR2 reads FQNEAQ. The junction had 8 bases not matched to a gene; V was cut back by 5 bases and J by 2 bases. CDR3 sequence reads: CASSRYTSGGPYEQYF. The CDR3 DNA reads TGTGCCAGCAGCCGTTATACTAGCGGGGGACCCTACGAGCAGTACTTC.

Note on this clone: The junction and the germline gene differ at one end; a read error may be behind it. The chain is built from TRBV7-7 and TRBJ2-2; the D is unclear. CDR3 length: 14 residues. From germline, CDR1 is SSHAT and CDR2 FNYEAQ (reference sequence). CDR3 nucleotides: TGTGCTAGCAGCTTGTACGGAAACACCGGGGAGCTGTTTTTT. Amino acid sequence: CASSLYGNTGELFF.

The chain is built from TRBV3-1 (or the pseudogene TRBV3-2) and TRBJ1-6; a weak D match, TRBD1 (5 bases). This CDR3 has 15 amino acids. The V gene lost 1 base and the J gene lost 6 bases, with 10 bases spanning the gap. Germline lookup yields CDR1 LGHDT and CDR2 YNNKEL (reference sequence). CDR3 sequence reads: CASSQGWQGNSPLHF. CDR3 DNA sequence: TGTGCCAGCAGCCAAGGATGGCAGGGTAATTCACCCCTCCACTTT.

The chain combines TRBV5-1 with TRBJ1-1; 12 nucleotides match TRBD1. The CDR3 contains 17 residues. Germline V CDR1 and CDR2: SGHRS, YFSETQ. V was clipped by 0 bases and J by 0 bases; unmatched bases: 3. The CDR3 protein is CASSLGDRGHLNTEAFF. The CDR3, as DNA: TGCGCCAGCAGCTTGGGGGACAGGGGGCACCTGAACACTGAAGCTTTCTTT.